The present T cell receptor beta chain was sequenced within a study of monozygotic twins with cystic fibrosis. On the study more broadly: Libraries were built from approximately 3 micrograms of fragmented DNA using around 16 PCR cycles.

Profiled with immunoSEQ multiplex PCR; TCRdb holds only in-frame clones, not every one. The data contain more than 9,500 clones, 70% to 90% of them singletons. The CDR3 spans 13 residues. The V and J ends lost 5 bases and 4 bases respectively, with 8 bases between them. The V gene's germline CDR1 is SGHNT and CDR2 YENEEA. The study's findings and limits: Unrelated CF individuals shared fewer identical clonotypes than monozygotic CF twins.

About this clone: Its antigen is undetermined.

The rearrangement links TRBV11-3 to TRBJ2-2, with no clear D. Specimen: blood. The clonotype was recovered from a man younger than 35 with cystic fibrosis. CDR3 sequence reads: CASSPRTTGELFF. CDR3 in DNA: TGTGCCAGCAGCCCCAGAACCACCGGGGAGCTGTTTTTT.